This passage covers 11 T cell receptor beta chains from one sample sequenced in a study of blood T cell repertoires in COVID-19. TCRdb's copy holds only in-frame clones and misses some; the assay was immunoSEQ multiplex PCR. The sample has about 20,000 clones, approximately 95% seen once; the top ten hold over 4%. The sequencing input was peripheral blood. These receptors originate from a woman between 50 and 59 years old with active COVID-19.

The V call is TRBV6-1, the J call TRBJ2-5, with D possibly TRBD1 on 6 matching bases. The V end was cut by 1 base, the J end by 4 bases, with 10 bases between. The CDR3 totals 14 residues. CDR1 MNHNS and CDR2 SASEGT come from the germline V gene. The CDR3 here is CASSEGGLGETQYF. The CDR3 DNA follows: TGTGCCAGCAGTGAAGGGGGGCTCGGAGAGACCCAGTACTTC.

CDR3 DNA sequence: TGTGCCAGCAGCGTGGGACAGGAGAGGTCACCCCTCCACTTT. Translation gives CASSVGQERSPLHF. The V call is TRBV9, the J call TRBJ1-6; TRBD1 agrees at 8 bases. The CDR3 consists of 14 residues. Germline CDR1 and CDR2: SGDLS and YYNGEE. V shed 2 bases, J shed 10 bases, and the junction held 5 bases outside the gene matches.

The chain recombines TRBV5-6 with TRBJ2-6, with 7 bases matching TRBD2. The germline V gene has CDR1 SGHDT and CDR2 YYEEEE. V was pared by 3 bases and J by 2 bases, with 8 bases of the junction left unmatched. CDR3 length: 17 amino acids. CDR3 in amino acids: CASSWEVGGAGANVLTF. DNA of the CDR3: TGTGCCAGCAGCTGGGAGGTTGGGGGGGCTGGGGCCAACGTCCTGACTTTC. Looking up the rest from reference TRBV5-6 and TRBJ2-6 gives the full variable domain: DAGVTQSPTHLIKTRGQQVTLRCSPKSGHDTVSWYQQALGQGPQFIFQYYEEEERQRGNFPDRFSGHQFPNYSSELNVNALLLGDSALYLCASSWEVGGAGANVLTFGAGSRLTVL.

The chain couples TRBV3-1 (or the pseudogene TRBV3-2) to TRBJ2-3; TRBD1 is a possible D gene (6 bases). The V end was cut by 2 bases, the J end by 2 bases, with 14 bases between. The CDR3 runs to 16 residues. Germline V gene sequence: CDR1 LGHDT, CDR2 YNNKEL (reference sequence). The CDR3 reads CASSQFEGQPTDTQYF. The CDR3 DNA is TGTGCCAGCAGCCAATTTGAAGGACAGCCCACAGATACGCAGTATTTT.

The V call is TRBV28, the J call TRBJ2-7; D possibly corresponds to TRBD1 (7 bases). Germline-derived CDR1 and CDR2 are MDHEN and SYDVKM. The CDR3 is 14 amino acids. Trimming stripped 7 bases from V and 3 bases from J, with 16 bases between. In DNA, the CDR3 is TGTGCCAGCACCGGGGCGGGACAGCTCTACGAGCAGTACTTC. Encoded protein: CASTGAGQLYEQYF.

CDR3 nucleotides: TGTGCCAGCAGTTTAGGGGGGATTAATTCACCCCTCCACTTT. This sequence encodes CASSLGGINSPLHF. The chain joins TRBV27 to TRBJ1-6; possibly TRBD1 for D (5 bases). CDR3 length: 14 amino acids. The V gene's germline CDR1 is MNHEY and CDR2 SMNVEV (reference sequence). Deletions cut 2 bases from V and 6 bases from J, with 8 bases between.

This chain uses TRBV6-5 with TRBJ2-2; TRBD1 matches 11 bases. The CDR3 sequence is 14 residues long. V was pared by 6 bases and J by 6 bases, with 3 bases of the junction left unmatched. Per germline, CDR1 MNHEY and CDR2 SVGAGI. CDR3 region: CASSKGQGAGELFF. The CDR3 DNA reads TGTGCCAGCAGCAAGGGACAGGGGGCCGGGGAGCTGTTTTTT.

The chain carries TRBV10-3 and TRBJ1-2; 11 bases align to TRBD1. Trimming at V came to 6 bases and at J to 9 bases, leaving 15 bases not matched to a gene. This CDR3 region has 16 residues. Germline-derived CDR1 and CDR2 are ENHRY and SYGVKD. The CDR3 nucleotides read TGTGCCATCAGCTGGACAGGGGGCGATCTGGTTCCGAGCTACACCTTC. Translation gives CAISWTGGDLVPSYTF.

The chain couples TRBV18 to TRBJ1-4; D uncertain. The CDR3 is made up of 15 amino acids. Germline-derived CDR1 and CDR2 are KGHSH and LQKENI. V dropped 3 bases and J dropped 0 bases, with 8 bases sitting between them. CDR3 nucleotides: TGTGCCAGCTCACCGCGTACAGCAACTAATGAAAAACTGTTTTTT. Its translation is CASSPRTATNEKLFF.

This chain uses TRBV7-9 with TRBJ1-2; 10 nucleotides line up with TRBD1. The junction had 6 bases not matched to a gene; V was cut back by 3 bases and J by 8 bases. The V gene's germline CDR1 is SEHNR and CDR2 FQNEAQ (reference sequence). This CDR3 is 14 amino acids long. CDR3 in amino acids: CASSFGTGAGGYTF. In nucleotides, the CDR3 is TGTGCCAGCAGCTTCGGGACAGGGGCCGGGGGCTACACCTTC.

The V call is TRBV11-2, the J call TRBJ1-1, with no clear D. V was shortened by 4 bases and J by 3 bases, with 18 bases between the two germline ends. In germline, CDR1 is SGHAT, CDR2 FQNNGV. The CDR3 consists of 16 residues. The CDR3 region has the DNA TGTGCCAGCAGCTCGCGGGCAGAACTGGGGTACACTGAAGCTTTCTTT. Protein: CASSSRAELGYTEAFF.